The 12 T cell receptor beta chains below come from one sample, sequenced in a study of T cell responses to AZD1222 COVID-19 vaccine. Sequencing used immunoSEQ multiplex PCR; TCRdb keeps in-frame clones, though not all of them. The table lists 150,000 to 200,000 clones, roughly 88% of them singletons. This specimen consisted of peripheral blood, obtained on day 0 of AZD1222 vaccination. The origin of the receptors is an adult in good health.

The DNA of the CDR3 is TGTGCCAGTAGTATTTCGAGTAGGACTGAAGCTTTCTTT. Amino acids: CASSISSRTEAFF. The gene calls are TRBV19 and TRBJ1-1; D not certain. V was pared by 3 bases and J by 5 bases, with 10 bases between. This CDR3 has 13 residues. CDR1 is LNHDA and CDR2 is SQIVND in the germline V gene (reference sequence).

The rearrangement links TRBV19 to TRBJ1-2, with D possibly TRBD1 on 6 matching bases. Trimming cost V 5 bases and J 6 bases, with 10 bases left between them. The CDR3 consists of 12 residues. Germline V gene sequence: CDR1 LNHDA, CDR2 SQIVND (reference sequence). The CDR3 nucleotides are TGTGCCAGTAGTCCCCCAGGGGATGGCTACACCTTC. Protein: CASSPPGDGYTF. Full variable domain (missing parts from reference TRBV19 and TRBJ1-2): DGGITQSPKYLFRKEGQNVTLSCEQNLNHDAMYWYRQDPGQGLRLIYYSQIVNDFQKGDIAEGYSVSREKKESFPLTVTSAQKNPTAFYLCASSPPGDGYTFGSGTRLTVV.

The genes are TRBV3-1 (or the pseudogene TRBV3-2) and TRBJ2-1; D may be TRBD1 or TRBD2 (6 bases each). Germline V gene data show CDR1 as LGHDT and CDR2 as YNNKEL (reference sequence). Trimming took off 1 base at V and 1 base at J, with 11 bases between the two ends. There are 16 residues in the CDR3. CDR3 protein: CASSQGGGRSYNEQFF. CDR3 DNA sequence: TGTGCCAGCAGCCAAGGAGGGGGGCGTTCCTACAATGAGCAGTTCTTC.

The rearrangement uses TRBV5-1 and TRBJ1-5; D is unresolved. Germline V gene lookup returns CDR1 SGHRS and CDR2 YFSETQ. Deletions cut 0 bases from V and 7 bases from J, with 11 bases between. The CDR3 extends over 14 amino acids. CDR3 protein: CASSLATGEQPQHF. Here the CDR3 DNA reads TGCGCCAGCAGCTTGGCAACGGGTGAGCAGCCCCAGCATTTT.

The chain combines TRBV7-3 with TRBJ2-2; TRBD1 matches 9 bases. CDR3 length equals 16 residues. Germline CDR1 is SGHTA and CDR2 is FQGTGA. V shed 2 bases, J shed 7 bases, and the junction held 8 bases outside the gene matches. The CDR3 loop reads CASSLSTGGAGGELFF. The CDR3 DNA reads TGTGCCAGCAGCTTATCTACAGGGGGCGCGGGCGGGGAGCTGTTTTTT.

The chain has TRBV28 and TRBJ1-1, with D perhaps matching TRBD1 (5 bases). The CDR3 is 16 amino acids. Germline V CDR1 and CDR2: MDHEN, SYDVKM. Trimming shortened V by 3 bases and J by 5 bases, and 19 bases separated the two germline ends. The CDR3 sequence is CASSFGRANFGTEAFF. CDR3 DNA sequence: TGTGCCAGCAGTTTTGGCAGGGCCAATTTCGGAACTGAAGCTTTCTTT.

The chain has TRBV9 and TRBJ2-4; 10 bases match TRBD1. From germline, CDR1 is SGDLS and CDR2 YYNGEE. This CDR3 has 20 residues. V lost 0 bases, J lost 0 bases, and 12 bases stayed unmatched. This CDR3 is CASSVGPGTGDLLAKNIQYF. The CDR3 nucleotides read TGTGCCAGCAGCGTAGGTCCCGGGACAGGGGATTTACTAGCCAAAAACATTCAGTACTTC.

The CDR3 bases are TGCAGCGTTTCGGAGGGGGCGAGCAATCAGCCCCAGCATTTT. Amino acid sequence: CSVSEGASNQPQHF. The V and J genes are TRBV29-1 and TRBJ1-5; 7 bases are shared with TRBD1. CDR3 length: 14 residues. Germline V gene data show CDR1 as SQVTM and CDR2 as ANQGSEA. Trimming at V came to 5 bases and at J to 1 base, leaving 5 bases not matched to a gene.

The chain combines TRBV29-1 with TRBJ2-1, with 13 bases aligning to TRBD2. The CDR3 runs 15 residues. Germline trimming cut 6 bases from V and 8 bases from J; bases unmatched to any gene: 10. CDR1 SQVTM and CDR2 ANQGSEA come from the germline V gene. The CDR3 loop reads CSVDTTSGGIDEQFF. In nucleotides, the CDR3 is TGCAGCGTCGATACGACTAGCGGGGGGATCGATGAGCAGTTCTTC.

The V gene is TRBV7-3, the J gene TRBJ1-2; the D is unclear. V was trimmed by 2 bases and J by 0 bases, leaving 10 bases between them. Looked up from germline, CDR1 is SGHTA and CDR2 is FQGTGA. This CDR3 has 15 amino acids. CDR3 amino acids: CASSLLPEANYGYTF. In DNA form, the CDR3 reads TGTGCCAGCAGCTTACTGCCCGAAGCTAACTATGGCTACACCTTC.

The chain links TRBV5-1 to TRBJ1-6, with 9 bases that match TRBD1. CDR1 is SGHRS and CDR2 is YFSETQ in the germline V gene. This CDR3 is built from 12 residues. V lost 8 bases to trimming and J lost 10 bases; unmatched junction nucleotides: 4. The CDR3 DNA reads as TGCGCCAGTGGGACAGGGAACTCACCCCTCCACTTT. This translates into CASGTGNSPLHF.

The J gene is TRBJ1-2, the V gene TRBV7-9; D remains unclear. Trimming took off 1 base at V and 1 base at J, with 10 bases between the two ends. The V gene's germline CDR1 is SEHNR and CDR2 FQNEAQ (reference sequence). The CDR3 spans 15 residues. The DNA for the CDR3 is TGTGCCAGCAGCTTAGTCACACCGGATAACTATGGCTACACCTTC. Its protein is CASSLVTPDNYGYTF.